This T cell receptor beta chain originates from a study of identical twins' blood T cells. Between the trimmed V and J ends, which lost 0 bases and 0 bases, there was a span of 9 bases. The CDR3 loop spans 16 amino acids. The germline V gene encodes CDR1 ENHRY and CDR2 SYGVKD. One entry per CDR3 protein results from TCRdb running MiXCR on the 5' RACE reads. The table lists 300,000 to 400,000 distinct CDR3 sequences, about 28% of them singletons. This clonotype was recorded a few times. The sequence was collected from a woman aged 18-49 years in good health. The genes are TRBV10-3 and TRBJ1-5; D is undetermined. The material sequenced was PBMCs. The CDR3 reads CAISESVANSNQPQHF. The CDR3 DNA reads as TGTGCCATCAGTGAGTCGGTTGCTAATAGCAATCAGCCCCAGCATTTT.